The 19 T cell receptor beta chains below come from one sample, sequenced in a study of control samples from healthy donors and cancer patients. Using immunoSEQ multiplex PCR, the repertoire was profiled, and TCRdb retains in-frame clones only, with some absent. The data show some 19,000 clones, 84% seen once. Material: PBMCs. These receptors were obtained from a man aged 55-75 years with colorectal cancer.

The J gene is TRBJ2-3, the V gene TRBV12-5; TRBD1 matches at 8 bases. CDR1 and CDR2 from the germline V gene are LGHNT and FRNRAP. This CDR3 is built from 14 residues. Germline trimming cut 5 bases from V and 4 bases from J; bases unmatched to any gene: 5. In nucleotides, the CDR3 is TGTGCTAGTGGTCCGGACAGGGCATCAGATACGCAGTATTTT. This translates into CASGPDRASDTQYF. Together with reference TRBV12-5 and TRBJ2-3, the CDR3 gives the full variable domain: DARVTQTPRHKVTEMGQEVTMRCQPILGHNTVFWYRQTMMQGLELLAYFRNRAPLDDSGMPKDRFSAEMPDATLATLKIQPSEPRDSAVYFCASGPDRASDTQYFGPGTRLTVL.

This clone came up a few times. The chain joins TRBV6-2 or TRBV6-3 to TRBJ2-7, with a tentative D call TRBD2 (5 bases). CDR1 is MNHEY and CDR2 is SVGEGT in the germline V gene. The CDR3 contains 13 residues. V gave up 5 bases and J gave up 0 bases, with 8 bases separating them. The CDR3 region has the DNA TGTGCCAGCAGTAGAAGCGGCTCCTACGAGCAGTACGTC. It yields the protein CASSRSGSYEQYV.

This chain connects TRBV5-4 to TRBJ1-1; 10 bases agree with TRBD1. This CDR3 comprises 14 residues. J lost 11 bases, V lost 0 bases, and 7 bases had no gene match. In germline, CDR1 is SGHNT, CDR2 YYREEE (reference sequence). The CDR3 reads CASSLVGQGDWAFF. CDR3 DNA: TGTGCCAGCAGCTTGGTCGGACAGGGGGATTGGGCTTTCTTT.

CDR3 nucleotide sequence: TGTGCCAGCAGTGAATGGGACAGCACTTCCTACGAGCAGTACGTC. This sequence encodes CASSEWDSTSYEQYV. The rearrangement joins TRBV6-1 to TRBJ2-7; 7 bases agree with TRBD1. Unmatched junction bases numbered 5, after V lost 2 bases and J lost 1 base. The CDR3 covers 15 residues. CDR1 and CDR2 from the germline V gene are MNHNS and SASEGT.

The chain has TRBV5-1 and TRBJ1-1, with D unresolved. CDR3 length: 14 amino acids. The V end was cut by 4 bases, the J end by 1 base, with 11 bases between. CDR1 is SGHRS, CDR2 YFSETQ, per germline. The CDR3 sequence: CASSPLPGNTEAFF. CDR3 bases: TGCGCCAGCAGCCCTCTCCCGGGGAACACTGAAGCTTTCTTT.

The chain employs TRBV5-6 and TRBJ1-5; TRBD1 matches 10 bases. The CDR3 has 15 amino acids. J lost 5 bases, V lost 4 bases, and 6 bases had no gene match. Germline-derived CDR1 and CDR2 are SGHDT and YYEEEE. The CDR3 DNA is TGTGCCAGCAGCCCGGGTGGGACAGGGGATCAGCCCCAGCATTTT. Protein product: CASSPGGTGDQPQHF.

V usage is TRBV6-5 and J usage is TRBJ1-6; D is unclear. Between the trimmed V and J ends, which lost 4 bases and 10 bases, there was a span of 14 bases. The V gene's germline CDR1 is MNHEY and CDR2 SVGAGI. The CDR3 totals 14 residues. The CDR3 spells CASSLTTLESPLHF. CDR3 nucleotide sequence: TGTGCCAGCAGTTTAACGACTTTGGAATCACCCCTCCACTTT.

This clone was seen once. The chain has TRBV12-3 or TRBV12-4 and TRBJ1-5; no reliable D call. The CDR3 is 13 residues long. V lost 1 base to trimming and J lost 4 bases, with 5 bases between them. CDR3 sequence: CASSLGENQPQHF. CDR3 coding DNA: TGTGCCAGCAGTTTAGGTGAGAATCAGCCCCAGCATTTT.

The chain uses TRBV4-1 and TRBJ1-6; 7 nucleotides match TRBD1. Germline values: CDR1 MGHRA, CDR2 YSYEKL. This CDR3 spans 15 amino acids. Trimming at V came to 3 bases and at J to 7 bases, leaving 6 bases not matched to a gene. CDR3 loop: CASSQTTGSNSPLHF. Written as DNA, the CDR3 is TGCGCCAGCAGCCAGACGACAGGGTCGAATTCACCCCTCCACTTT.

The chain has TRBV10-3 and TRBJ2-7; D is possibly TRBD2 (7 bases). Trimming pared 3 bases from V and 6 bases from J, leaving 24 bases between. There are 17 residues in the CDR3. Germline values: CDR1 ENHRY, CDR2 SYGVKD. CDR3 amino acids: CAISDRSEKGRGSEQYF. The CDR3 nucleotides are TGTGCCATCAGTGATCGCTCCGAAAAAGGGAGGGGGTCCGAGCAGTACTTC.

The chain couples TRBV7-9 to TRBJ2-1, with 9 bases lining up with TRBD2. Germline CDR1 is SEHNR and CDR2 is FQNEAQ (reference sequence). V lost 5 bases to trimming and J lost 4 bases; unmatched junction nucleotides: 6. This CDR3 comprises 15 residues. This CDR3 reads CASSLTSGLYNEQFF. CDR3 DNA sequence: TGTGCCAGCAGCCTTACTAGCGGGTTATACAATGAGCAGTTCTTC.

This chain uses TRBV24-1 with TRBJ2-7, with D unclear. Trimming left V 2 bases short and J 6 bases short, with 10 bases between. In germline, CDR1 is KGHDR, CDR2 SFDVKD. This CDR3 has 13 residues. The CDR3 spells CATSDSISSEQYF. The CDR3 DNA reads TGTGCCACCAGTGATTCGATTAGCAGCGAGCAGTACTTC.

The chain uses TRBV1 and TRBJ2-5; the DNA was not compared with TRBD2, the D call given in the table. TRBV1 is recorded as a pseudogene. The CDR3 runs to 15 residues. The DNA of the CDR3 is TGCACCAGCAGCCATTTAGCGGGGGGGCAAGAGACCCAGTACTTC. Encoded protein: CTSSHLAGGQETQYF.

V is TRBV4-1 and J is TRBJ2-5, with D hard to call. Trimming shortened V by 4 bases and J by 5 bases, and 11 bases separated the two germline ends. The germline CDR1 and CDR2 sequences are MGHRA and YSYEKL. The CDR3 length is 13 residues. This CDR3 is CASSRLGRETQYF. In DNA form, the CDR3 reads TGCGCCAGCAGCCGTTTAGGACGGGAGACCCAGTACTTC.

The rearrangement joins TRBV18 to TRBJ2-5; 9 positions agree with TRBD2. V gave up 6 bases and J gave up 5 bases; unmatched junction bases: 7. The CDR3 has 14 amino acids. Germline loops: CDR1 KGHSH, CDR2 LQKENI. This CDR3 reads CASSRRGGPETQYF. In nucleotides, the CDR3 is TGTGCCAGCTCGCGGCGGGGGGGGCCGGAGACCCAGTACTTC.

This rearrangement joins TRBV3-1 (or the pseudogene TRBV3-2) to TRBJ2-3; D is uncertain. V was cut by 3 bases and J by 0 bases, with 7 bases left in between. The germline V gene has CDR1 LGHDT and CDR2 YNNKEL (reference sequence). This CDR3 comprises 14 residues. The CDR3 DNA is TGTGCCAGCAGCCACTCGACTAGCACAGATACGCAGTATTTT. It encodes CASSHSTSTDTQYF.

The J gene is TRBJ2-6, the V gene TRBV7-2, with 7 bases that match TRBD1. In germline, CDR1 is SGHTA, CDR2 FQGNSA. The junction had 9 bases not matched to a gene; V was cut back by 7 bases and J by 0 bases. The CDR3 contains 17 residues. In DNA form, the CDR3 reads TGTGCCAGCATTCAGGGACAGCGGTTCTCTGGGGCCAACGTCCTGACTTTC. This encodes CASIQGQRFSGANVLTF.

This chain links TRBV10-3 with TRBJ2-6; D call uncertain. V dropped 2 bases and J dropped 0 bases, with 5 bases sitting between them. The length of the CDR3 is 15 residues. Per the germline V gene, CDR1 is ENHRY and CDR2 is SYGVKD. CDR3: CAISEILSGANVLTF. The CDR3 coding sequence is TGTGCCATCAGTGAGATCCTCTCTGGGGCCAACGTCCTGACTTTC.

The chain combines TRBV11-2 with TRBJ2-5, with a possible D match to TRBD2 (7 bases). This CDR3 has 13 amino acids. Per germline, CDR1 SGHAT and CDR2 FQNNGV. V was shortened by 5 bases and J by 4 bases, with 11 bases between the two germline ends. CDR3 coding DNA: TGTGCCAGCAGCGAGGGGGGGCGAGAGACCCAGTACTTC. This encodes CASSEGGRETQYF. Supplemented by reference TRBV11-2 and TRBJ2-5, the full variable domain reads EAGVAQSPRYKIIEKRQSVAFWCNPISGHATLYWYQQILGQGPKLLIQFQNNGVVDDSQLPKDRFSAERLKGVDSTLKIQPAKLEDSAVYLCASSEGGRETQYFGPGTRLLVL.